Following are 5 T cell receptor beta chains from one sample sequenced in a study of T cell repertoires in cytomegalovirus infection (dated by TCRdb to the late 2010s). For sequencing, an Illumina HiSeq 1500 was employed. The public reads were reprocessed in TCRdb via fastp at Q25 and MiXCR, keeping in-frame beta chains. Rows are combined by CDR3 protein, so each entry shows the most common genes and DNA. In this sample the table shows about 180,000 distinct CDR3 sequences, about 17% of which occur a single time. The ten most abundant clones make up roughly 24% of the sample. The sequenced sample was CD8+ T cells from PBMCs. The receptors here all came from a human donor in good health (CMV status not recorded). Some clones in this sample may be carry-over from other donors' samples.

CDR3 nucleotides: TGTGCCAGCAGCTTGGTAGGGGGGAATGAAAAACTGTTTTTT. This codes for CASSLVGGNEKLFF. V usage is TRBV7-2 and J usage is TRBJ1-4; TRBD1 might be the D (6 bases). V was trimmed by 3 bases and J by 5 bases, leaving 10 bases between them. Germline CDR1 is SGHTA and CDR2 is FQGNSA. This CDR3 region has 14 residues.

The J gene is TRBJ1-1, the V gene TRBV7-9, with 9 bases identical to TRBD1. The germline V gene has CDR1 SEHNR and CDR2 FQNEAQ (reference sequence). The junction had 7 bases not matched to a gene; V was cut back by 3 bases and J by 5 bases. The CDR3 has 15 amino acids. The CDR3 is CASSFSGTGITEAFF. Written as DNA, the CDR3 is TGTGCCAGCAGCTTCTCCGGGACAGGGATTACTGAAGCTTTCTTT. The complete variable domain, with remaining parts taken from reference TRBV7-9 and TRBJ1-1, reads DTGVSQNPRHKITKRGQNVTFRCDPISEHNRLYWYRQTLGQGPEFLTYFQNEAQLEKSRLLSDRFSAERPKGSFSTLEIQRTEQGDSAMYLCASSFSGTGITEAFFGQGTRLTVV.

This clonotype was observed a handful of times. This chain links TRBV7-9 with TRBJ1-5, with D unclear. CDR3 length: 17 amino acids. The V and J ends lost 1 base and 2 bases respectively, with 15 bases between them. From germline, CDR1 is SEHNR and CDR2 FQNEAQ (reference sequence). As DNA, the CDR3 is TGTGCCAGCAGCTTAGGACGGGCCCTAGAGGGCAATCAGCCCCAGCATTTT. Protein sequence: CASSLGRALEGNQPQHF.

This clonotype was picked up a small number of times. The CDR3 region is CASSPRYSKSYNEQFF. CDR3 nucleotides: TGCGCCAGCAGCCCCCGTTACAGCAAGTCCTACAATGAGCAGTTCTTC. This rearrangement joins TRBV4-3 to TRBJ2-1; D is undetermined. V was shortened by 4 bases and J by 1 base, with 14 bases between the two germline ends. This CDR3 has 16 residues. The V gene's germline CDR1 is LGHNA and CDR2 YSLEER.

This clonotype was detected ten times or more. V gene TRBV7-8 combines with J gene TRBJ1-2; D unclear. Germline V gene lookup returns CDR1 SGHVS and CDR2 FQNEAQ. The germline V and J ends were trimmed by 5 bases and 4 bases, with 14 bases remaining between them. This CDR3 contains 14 residues. The CDR3 nucleotides are TGTGCCAGCAGCCCCAGAGGAGACTCCTATGGCTACACCTTC. Translating it yields CASSPRGDSYGYTF.